This T cell receptor (beta chain) stems from a study of blood T cell repertoires in COVID-19. In the study overall: Material from acute and convalescent COVID-19 was sourced from the United States, Italy and Spain.

There are 15 residues in the CDR3. Germline V gene lookup returns CDR1 MRHNA and CDR2 SNTAGT. V dropped 3 bases and J dropped 0; count of bases not matched to a gene: 5. Original processing methods: Nucleated cell counts were estimated from reference gene primer amplification. Profiled with immunoSEQ multiplex PCR; TCRdb holds only in-frame clones, not every one. V and J calls plus clone size are reproduced from that table; the DNA served to infer D and trimming. This table has under 300,000 clones, 70% to 90% appearing once. This TCR derives from a woman aged 60-75 years with active or convalescent COVID-19. Sequencing input: peripheral blood. The chain uses TRBV6-4 and TRBJ2-7; TRBD1 matches at 7 bases. The CDR3 is CASSDPRTGSYEQYF. The DNA for the CDR3 is TGTGCCAGCAGTGATCCCCGGACAGGCTCCTACGAGCAGTACTTC.